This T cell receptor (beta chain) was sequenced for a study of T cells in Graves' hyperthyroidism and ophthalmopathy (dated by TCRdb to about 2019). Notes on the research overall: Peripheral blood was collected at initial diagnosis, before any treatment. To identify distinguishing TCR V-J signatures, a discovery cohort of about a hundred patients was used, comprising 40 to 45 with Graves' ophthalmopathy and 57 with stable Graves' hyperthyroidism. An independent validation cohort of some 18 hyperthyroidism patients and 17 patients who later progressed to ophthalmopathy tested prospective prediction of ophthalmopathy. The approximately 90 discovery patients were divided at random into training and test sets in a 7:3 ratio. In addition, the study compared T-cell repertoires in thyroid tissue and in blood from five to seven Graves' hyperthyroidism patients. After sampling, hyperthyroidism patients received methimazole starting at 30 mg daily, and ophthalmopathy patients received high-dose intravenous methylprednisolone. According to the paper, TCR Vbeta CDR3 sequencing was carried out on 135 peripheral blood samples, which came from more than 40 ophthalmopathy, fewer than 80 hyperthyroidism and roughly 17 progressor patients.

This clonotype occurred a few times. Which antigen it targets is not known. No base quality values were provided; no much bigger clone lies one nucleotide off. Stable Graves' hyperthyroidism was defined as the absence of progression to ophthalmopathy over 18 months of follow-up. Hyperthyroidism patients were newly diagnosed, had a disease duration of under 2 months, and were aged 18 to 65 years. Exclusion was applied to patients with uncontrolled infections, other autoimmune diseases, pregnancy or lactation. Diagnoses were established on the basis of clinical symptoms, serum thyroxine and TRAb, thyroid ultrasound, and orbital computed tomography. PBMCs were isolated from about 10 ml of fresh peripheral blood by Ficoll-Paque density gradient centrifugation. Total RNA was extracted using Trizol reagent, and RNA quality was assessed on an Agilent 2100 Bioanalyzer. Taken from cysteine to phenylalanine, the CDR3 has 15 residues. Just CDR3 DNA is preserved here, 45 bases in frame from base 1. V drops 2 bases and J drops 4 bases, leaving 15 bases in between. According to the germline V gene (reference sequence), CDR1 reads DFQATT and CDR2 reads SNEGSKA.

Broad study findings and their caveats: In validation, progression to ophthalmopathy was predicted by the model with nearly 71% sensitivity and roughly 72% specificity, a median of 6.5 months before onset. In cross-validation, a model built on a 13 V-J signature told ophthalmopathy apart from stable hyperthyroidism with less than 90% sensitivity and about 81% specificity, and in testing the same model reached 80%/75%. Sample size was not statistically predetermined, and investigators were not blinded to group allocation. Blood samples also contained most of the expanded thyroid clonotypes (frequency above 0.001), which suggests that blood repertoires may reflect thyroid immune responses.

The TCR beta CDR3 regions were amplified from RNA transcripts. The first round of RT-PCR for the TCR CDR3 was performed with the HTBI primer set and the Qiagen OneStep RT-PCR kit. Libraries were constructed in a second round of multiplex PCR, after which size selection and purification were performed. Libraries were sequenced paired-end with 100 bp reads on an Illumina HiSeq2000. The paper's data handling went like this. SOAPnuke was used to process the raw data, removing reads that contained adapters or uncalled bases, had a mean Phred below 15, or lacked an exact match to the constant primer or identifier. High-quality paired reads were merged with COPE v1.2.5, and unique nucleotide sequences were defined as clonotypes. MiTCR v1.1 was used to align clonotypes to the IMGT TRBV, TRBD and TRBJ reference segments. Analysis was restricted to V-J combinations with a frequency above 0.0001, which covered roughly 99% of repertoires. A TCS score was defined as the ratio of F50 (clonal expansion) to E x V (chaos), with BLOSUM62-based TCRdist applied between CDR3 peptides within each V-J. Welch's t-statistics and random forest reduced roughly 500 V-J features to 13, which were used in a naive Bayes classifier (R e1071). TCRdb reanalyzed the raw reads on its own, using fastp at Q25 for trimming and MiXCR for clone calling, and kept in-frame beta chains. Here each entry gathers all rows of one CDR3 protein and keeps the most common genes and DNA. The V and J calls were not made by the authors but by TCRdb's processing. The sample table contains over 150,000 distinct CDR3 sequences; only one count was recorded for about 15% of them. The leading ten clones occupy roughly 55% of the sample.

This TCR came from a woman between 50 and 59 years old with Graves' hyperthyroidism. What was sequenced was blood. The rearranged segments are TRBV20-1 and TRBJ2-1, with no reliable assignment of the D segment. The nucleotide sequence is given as TGCAGTGCTAGAACAACCTACCCCGGATACAATGAGCAGTTCTTC. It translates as CSARTTYPGYNEQFF.